This T cell receptor beta chain was observed in a study of radiation and T cells in renal cell carcinoma. Study-level points and caveats: No pretreatment tumor biopsies were available for baseline clonotypes.

TCRdb's copy holds only in-frame clones and misses some; the assay was immunoSEQ multiplex PCR. Among under 25,000 clones listed, roughly three quarters were seen once. Comment on this clone: The target antigen is unknown.

Time point here: baseline pretreatment blood. Treatment denoted: 15 Gy SBRT to primary tumor, nephrectomy 4 weeks later. Sample: blood, taken from a patient whose treatment included radiotherapy and nephrectomy. The origin of this receptor is a man in his fifties or sixties with renal cell carcinoma.

The CDR3 coding sequence is TGTGCCAGCAGCTTAGATATCTCCGGGACAGGGGGTTATGGCTACACCTTC. Its translation: CASSLDISGTGGYGYTF. The chain uses TRBV11-2 and TRBJ1-2, with 11 bases matching TRBD1. CDR1 and CDR2 (germline): SGHAT, FQNNGV. The V segment lost 0 bases and the J segment 5 bases; nucleotides outside the gene matches: 8. The CDR3 sequence is 17 residues long. The full variable domain, in which reference TRBV11-2 and TRBJ1-2 provide the parts outside the CDR3, is EAGVAQSPRYKIIEKRQSVAFWCNPISGHATLYWYQQILGQGPKLLIQFQNNGVVDDSQLPKDRFSAERLKGVDSTLKIQPAKLEDSAVYLCASSLDISGTGGYGYTFGSGTRLTVV.